The entry below gives a single T cell receptor beta chain sequence along with its context. Original processing notes: Amplification of reference gene primers was used by the study to estimate nucleated cell counts. The assay was immunoSEQ multiplex PCR, and TCRdb's table has in-frame clones only and misses some. That table furnishes V, J and clone size, whereas the DNA furnished D and trimming. The table records roughly 220,000 clones, approximately 83% of them present only once. Germline values: CDR1 SGHTA, CDR2 FQGNSA. This CDR3 is built from 16 residues. Trimming cost V 5 bases and J 0 bases, with 17 bases left between them. This entry comes from a study of blood T cell repertoires in COVID-19. On the study more broadly: Acute and convalescent COVID-19 samples came from the United States, Italy and Spain.

The chain links TRBV7-2 to TRBJ2-7; D gene unclear. The sequence was collected from a woman aged 25 to 39 who had recovered from COVID-19. The sample taken for sequencing was peripheral blood. CDR3 protein: CASSHDLGYSSYEQYF. The CDR3 DNA reads as TGTGCCAGCAGCCACGATCTTGGTTACTCCTCCTACGAGCAGTACTTC.